Given below is one T cell receptor beta chain in context. Germline CDR1 is SGHNT and CDR2 is YYREEE (reference sequence). The germline V and J ends were trimmed by 4 bases and 4 bases, with 14 bases remaining between them. This CDR3 is built from 15 residues. TCRdb's table, derived via immunoSEQ multiplex PCR, lists solely in-frame clones and lacks some. This table has fewer than 200,000 clones, 85% to 95% appearing once. This sample stems from a study of T cell responses to AZD1222 COVID-19 vaccine. Here the sequenced sample was peripheral blood, taken on day 0 of AZD1222 vaccination. The sequence was obtained from an adult in good health. This chain connects TRBV5-4 to TRBJ2-2, with D uncertain. DNA for the CDR3: TGTGCCAGCAGCCACGCGTGGACGATCACCGGGGAGCTGTTTTTT. Protein product: CASSHAWTITGELFF.